This record concerns one T cell receptor beta chain sequence. Its antigen is not known. The data were obtained in a study of shared clonotypes between healthy human individuals. Researchers ran the assay at a deep level. Splitting of each subset's genomic DNA was done evenly across several immunoSEQ plates. In the original workflow: Filtering differed because ImmunoSEQ produced junction-only sequences that carried no quality scores. The data were produced by immunoSEQ multiplex PCR, yet TCRdb's version contains in-frame clones alone and is incomplete. That table gives V, J and clone size, and the DNA gave D and trimming. The sample consists of 2,500,000 or so clones, around nine tenths of them appearing once. CDR3 length: 16 residues. The germline V gene encodes CDR1 ENHRY and CDR2 SYGVKD. V shed 0 bases, J shed 3 bases, and the junction held 6 bases outside the gene matches. Points from the study as a whole: The represented genetic and exposure-history diversity was limited by the small number of donors.

Sequencing used naive CD4+ T cells sorted from blood. Subset reported: CD45RA+ positively selected. This clonotype was sampled from a man in his late teens or twenties in good health. This chain links TRBV10-3 with TRBJ2-7; 9 bases map to TRBD2. In nucleotides, the CDR3 is TGTGCCATCAGTGAGTCGCCTAGCGGGACAAACTACGAGCAGTACTTC. Its protein product is CAISESPSGTNYEQYF.